The present T cell receptor (beta chain) was sequenced within a study of T cells in Graves' hyperthyroidism and ophthalmopathy. Whole-study context: Peripheral blood specimens were obtained at initial diagnosis, prior to any treatment.

This clonotype was counted many times. The source material, RNA transcripts, was used to amplify TCR beta CDR3 regions. Researchers ran a first-round RT-PCR on the TCR CDR3 using the HTBI primer set. Each CDR3 protein is one row after TCRdb ran MiXCR on the multiplex PCR reads. The sample consists of approximately 300,000 distinct CDR3 sequences, around 15% of them appearing once. This CDR3 has 18 amino acids. The ends lost 8 bases at V and 1 base at J; junction bases unmatched: 18. The germline gives CDR1 MDHEN, CDR2 SYDVKM. Source material: blood. The chain carries TRBV28 and TRBJ2-3, with 7 bases matching TRBD2. The receptor was derived from a woman in her sixties or seventies with Graves' ophthalmopathy. The CDR3 loop reads CASLGLTGGLLGTDTQYF. CDR3 sequence (DNA): TGTGCCAGCCTAGGGTTGACGGGAGGCTTGTTGGGCACAGATACGCAGTATTTT.